The 10 T cell receptor beta chains reported below all come from one sample, sequenced in a study of blood T cell repertoires in COVID-19 (dated by TCRdb to the early 2020s). Library preparation was by the immunoSEQ multiplex PCR assay. Held by TCRdb, this immuneACCESS table contains in-frame sequences only and omits some clones. Under half of the omission traces to an unresolved V gene where checked; the cause of the rest is unknown. The sample table contains 70,000 to 100,000 clones; only one count was recorded for approximately 84% of them. The biggest ten clones account for about 10% of the sample. What was sequenced was peripheral blood. These receptors were obtained from a human donor in a cohort sampled during active COVID-19.

The chain uses TRBV5-1 and TRBJ2-1; TRBD2 matches at 13 bases. J lost 0 bases, V lost 3 bases, and 9 bases had no gene match. The CDR3 runs to 19 residues. Per germline, CDR1 SGHRS and CDR2 YFSETQ. The DNA for the CDR3 is TGCGCCAGCAGCTGGAGACTAGCGGGAGGCCCGAGCTCCTACAATGAGCAGTTCTTC. Protein sequence: CASSWRLAGGPSSYNEQFF.

The DNA of the CDR3 is TGCGCCAGCAGCATGGACAGAGACTATGGCTACACCTTC. Protein: CASSMDRDYGYTF. The V gene is TRBV5-1, the J gene TRBJ1-2; D possibly corresponds to TRBD1 (6 bases). CDR3 length equals 13 residues. The V end lost 4 bases, the J end lost 3 bases, and 10 bases lay between the germline ends. Germline CDR1 is SGHRS and CDR2 is YFSETQ.

This sequence joins TRBV9 and TRBJ2-7; D is unclear. This CDR3 has 13 residues. Germline CDR1 and CDR2: SGDLS and YYNGEE. V shed 0 bases and J shed 5 bases, with 9 bases lying between them. The CDR3 region is CASSVGVRNEQYF. The CDR3 DNA is TGTGCCAGCAGCGTAGGAGTGAGGAACGAGCAGTACTTC.

This rearrangement joins TRBV5-1 to TRBJ1-5; D may be TRBD1 (5 bases). Between the trimmed V and J ends, which lost 2 bases and 6 bases, there was a span of 9 bases. The CDR3 loop spans 13 amino acids. Germline CDR1 and CDR2: SGHRS and YFSETQ. The DNA of the CDR3 is TGCGCCAGCAGCTTTGGGGGGACTCAGCCCCAGCATTTT. Translation: CASSFGGTQPQHF. Based on the CDR3 plus reference TRBV5-1 and TRBJ1-5, the full variable domain is KAGVTQTPRYLIKTRGQQVTLSCSPISGHRSVSWYQQTPGQGLQFLFEYFSETQRNKGNFPGRFSGRQFSNSRSEMNVSTLELGDSALYLCASSFGGTQPQHFGDGTRLSIL.

V is TRBV5-1 and J is TRBJ2-7, with 7 bases fitting TRBD2. CDR1 and CDR2 from the germline V gene are SGHRS and YFSETQ. The junction had 8 bases not matched to a gene; V was cut back by 4 bases and J by 4 bases. The CDR3 sequence is 14 residues long. In DNA, the CDR3 is TGCGCCAGCAGCAGAACTAGCGAGGCGTACGAGCAGTACTTC. This translates into CASSRTSEAYEQYF.

This chain joins TRBV4-1 and TRBJ2-3, with TRBD2 matching over 7 bases. The CDR3 length is 14 residues. V lost 0 bases to trimming and J lost 8 bases; unmatched junction nucleotides: 5. Germline V gene lookup returns CDR1 MGHRA and CDR2 YSYEKL. The chain's CDR3 is CASSQDPPSGTQYF. The DNA for the CDR3 is TGCGCCAGCAGCCAAGATCCCCCTAGCGGTACGCAGTATTTT.

The genes are TRBV7-6 and TRBJ2-5; 8 nucleotides align to TRBD2. The CDR3 runs to 14 residues. Germline CDR1 is SGHVS and CDR2 is FNYEAQ. Losses at the gene ends were 5 bases for V and 2 bases for J; bases not matched to a gene: 4. CDR3 residues: CASSASGSQETQYF. CDR3 bases: TGTGCCAGCAGCGCGAGCGGGAGTCAAGAGACCCAGTACTTC.

This clone was seen once. The chain carries TRBV5-1 and TRBJ2-2, with 7 bases that match TRBD2. Germline CDR1 and CDR2: SGHRS and YFSETQ. V lost 5 bases and J lost 5; bases outside the gene matches: 9. CDR3 length equals 15 residues. CDR3 residues: CASRRGLEFTGELFF. CDR3 DNA sequence: TGCGCCAGCAGACGTGGACTAGAGTTTACCGGGGAGCTGTTTTTT.

Only one count was recorded for this clone. The chain is built from TRBV19 and TRBJ2-7, with TRBD2 matching 12 bases. Germline V CDR1 and CDR2: LNHDA, SQIVND (reference sequence). After removal of 6 bases from V and 2 bases from J, the junction contained 8 bases not matched to a gene. CDR3 length equals 16 residues. CDR3: CASRLTSGGPTYEQYF. The CDR3 region has the DNA TGTGCCAGTAGACTTACTAGCGGGGGGCCTACCTACGAGCAGTACTTC.

The rearrangement uses TRBV10-3 and TRBJ2-3; 8 bases match TRBD2. The length of the CDR3 is 16 residues. V was pared by 5 bases and J by 0 bases, with 7 bases of the junction left unmatched. Per the germline V gene, CDR1 is ENHRY and CDR2 is SYGVKD. CDR3 residues: CAISPGVAGSTDTQYF. The DNA for the CDR3 is TGTGCCATCAGTCCCGGGGTAGCGGGGAGCACAGATACGCAGTATTTT.